This TCR beta chain was sequenced in a study of blood T cell repertoires in COVID-19. Study overall: COVID-19 samples collected from the United States, Italy and Spain covered acute and convalescent phases. PBMCs, B-cell-depleted T cells, or T cells provided the cDNA or gDNA that made up the material.

Two negative PCRs, clearance, or symptom resolution characterized the recovered Cohort 3 donors. There are 15 residues in the CDR3. CDR1 LNHDA and CDR2 SQIVND come from the germline V gene (reference sequence). V lost 4 bases, J lost 1 base, and 5 bases stayed unmatched. Profiled with immunoSEQ multiplex PCR; TCRdb holds only in-frame clones, not every one. The repertoire holds more than 200,000 clones, with 85% to 90% as singletons. The sequenced sample consisted of PBMCs or T cells enriched from blood (not recorded which). The receptor comes from a man in his forties or fifties who had recovered from COVID-19. The genes are TRBV19 and TRBJ1-1; TRBD1 matches at 8 bases. The DNA of the CDR3 is TGTGCCAGTAGTAAGGCAGGGGGCTCGAACACTGAAGCTTTCTTT. Translation: CASSKAGGSNTEAFF. Variable domain in full (rest from reference TRBV19 and TRBJ1-1): DGGITQSPKYLFRKEGQNVTLSCEQNLNHDAMYWYRQDPGQGLRLIYYSQIVNDFQKGDIAEGYSVSREKKESFPLTVTSAQKNPTAFYLCASSKAGGSNTEAFFGQGTRLTVV.